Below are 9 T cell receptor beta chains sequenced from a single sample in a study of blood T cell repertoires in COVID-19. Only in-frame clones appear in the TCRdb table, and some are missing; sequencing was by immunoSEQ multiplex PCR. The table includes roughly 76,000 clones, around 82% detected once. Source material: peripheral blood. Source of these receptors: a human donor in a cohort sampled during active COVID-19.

The CDR3: CASSLAVSGGAGGYTF. In DNA, the CDR3 is TGCGCCAGCAGCTTGGCTGTGTCAGGGGGCGCAGGTGGCTACACCTTC. This chain uses TRBV5-1 with TRBJ1-2; TRBD1 matches 8 bases. Per the germline V gene, CDR1 is SGHRS and CDR2 is YFSETQ. This CDR3 comprises 16 residues. The V gene end was trimmed by 0 bases and the J gene end by 7 bases; junction bases not matched to a gene: 11.

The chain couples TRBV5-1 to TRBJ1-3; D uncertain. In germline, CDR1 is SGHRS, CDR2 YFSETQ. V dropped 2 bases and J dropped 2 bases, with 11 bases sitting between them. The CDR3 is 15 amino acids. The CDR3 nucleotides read TGCGCCAGCAGCTTTTCACTTTCGACTGGAAACACCATATATTTT. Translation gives CASSFSLSTGNTIYF.

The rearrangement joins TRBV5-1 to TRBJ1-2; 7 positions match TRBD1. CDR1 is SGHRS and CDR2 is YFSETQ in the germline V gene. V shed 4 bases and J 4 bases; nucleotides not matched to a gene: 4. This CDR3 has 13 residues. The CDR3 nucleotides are TGCGCCAGCAGCGGGGGACAGACCTATGGCTACACCTTC. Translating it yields CASSGGQTYGYTF.

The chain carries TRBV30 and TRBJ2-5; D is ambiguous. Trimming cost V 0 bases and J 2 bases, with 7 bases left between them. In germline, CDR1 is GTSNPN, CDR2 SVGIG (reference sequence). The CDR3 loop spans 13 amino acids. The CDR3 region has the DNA TGTGCCTGGAGTGTACTGTCGCAAGAGACCCAGTACTTC. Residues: CAWSVLSQETQYF. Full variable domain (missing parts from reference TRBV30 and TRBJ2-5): SQTIHQWPATLVQPVGSPLSLECTVEGTSNPNLYWYRQAAGRGLQLLFYSVGIGQISSEVPQNLSASRPQDRQFILSSKKLLLSDSGFYLCAWSVLSQETQYFGPGTRLLVL.

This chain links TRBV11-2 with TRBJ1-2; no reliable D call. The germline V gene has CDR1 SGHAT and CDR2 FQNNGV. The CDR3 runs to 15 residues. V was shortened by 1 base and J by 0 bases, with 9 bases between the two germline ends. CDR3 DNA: TGTGCCAGCAGCTTAGCCGCTTACTCTAACTATGGCTACACCTTC. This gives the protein CASSLAAYSNYGYTF. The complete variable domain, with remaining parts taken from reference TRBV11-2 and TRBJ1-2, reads EAGVAQSPRYKIIEKRQSVAFWCNPISGHATLYWYQQILGQGPKLLIQFQNNGVVDDSQLPKDRFSAERLKGVDSTLKIQPAKLEDSAVYLCASSLAAYSNYGYTFGSGTRLTVV.

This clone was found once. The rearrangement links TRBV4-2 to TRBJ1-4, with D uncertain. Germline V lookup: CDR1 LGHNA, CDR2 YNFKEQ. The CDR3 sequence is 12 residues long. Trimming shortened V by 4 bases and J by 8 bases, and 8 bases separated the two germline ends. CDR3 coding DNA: TGTGCCAGCAGCCTAGGAGAGGAAAAACTGTTTTTT. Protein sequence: CASSLGEEKLFF.

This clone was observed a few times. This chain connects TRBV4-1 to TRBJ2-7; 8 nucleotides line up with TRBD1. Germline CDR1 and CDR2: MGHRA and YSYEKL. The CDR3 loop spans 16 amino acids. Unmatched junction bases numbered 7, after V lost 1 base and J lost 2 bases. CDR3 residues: CASSQAPTGATYEQYF. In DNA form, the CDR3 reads TGCGCCAGCAGCCAAGCTCCGACAGGGGCGACCTACGAGCAGTACTTC.

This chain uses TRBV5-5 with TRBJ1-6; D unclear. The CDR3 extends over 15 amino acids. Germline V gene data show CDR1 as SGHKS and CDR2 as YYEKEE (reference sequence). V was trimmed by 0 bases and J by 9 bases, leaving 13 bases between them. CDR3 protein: CASSLVFGVTSPLHF. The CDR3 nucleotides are TGTGCCAGCAGCTTGGTCTTCGGGGTGACTTCACCCCTCCACTTT.

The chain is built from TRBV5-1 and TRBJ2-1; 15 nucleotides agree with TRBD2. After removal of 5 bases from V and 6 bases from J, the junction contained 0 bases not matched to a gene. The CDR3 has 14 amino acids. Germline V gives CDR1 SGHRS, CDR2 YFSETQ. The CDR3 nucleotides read TGCGCCAGCAGGGGACTAGCGGGGGGCAATGAGCAGTTCTTC. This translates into CASRGLAGGNEQFF.